This TCR beta chain was sequenced for a study of cytomegalovirus exposure and HLA in healthy donors. Study overall: Prior work identified 95 million to 120 million unique TCR beta sequences in some 180 million T cells.

This CDR3 is built from 13 residues. Germline values: CDR1 GTSNPN, CDR2 SVGIG (reference sequence). Deletions cut 5 bases from V and 0 bases from J, with 11 bases between. The PCR employed 60 Vbeta primers together with 13 Jbeta primers. Here immunoSEQ multiplex PCR was the method, and the copy in TCRdb shows in-frame clones only, minus some. The table includes 180,000 or so clones, about 9.4% detected once. Remarks on this clone: Its antigen remains unknown.

Notes on the study in general: Analysis was carried out at a later point, and it linked a missense DCLRE1C variant to TCR beta V- and J-gene trimming.

Sequencing was done on a sample of PBMCs. The clonotype was recovered from a woman aged 25-40 years in good health and CMV-seropositive. The rearrangement links TRBV30 to TRBJ2-7, with D tentatively TRBD1 (5 bases). As DNA, the CDR3 is TGTGCCTGGGAAAGACAGAGCTCCTACGAGCAGTACTTC. Its protein is CAWERQSSYEQYF.